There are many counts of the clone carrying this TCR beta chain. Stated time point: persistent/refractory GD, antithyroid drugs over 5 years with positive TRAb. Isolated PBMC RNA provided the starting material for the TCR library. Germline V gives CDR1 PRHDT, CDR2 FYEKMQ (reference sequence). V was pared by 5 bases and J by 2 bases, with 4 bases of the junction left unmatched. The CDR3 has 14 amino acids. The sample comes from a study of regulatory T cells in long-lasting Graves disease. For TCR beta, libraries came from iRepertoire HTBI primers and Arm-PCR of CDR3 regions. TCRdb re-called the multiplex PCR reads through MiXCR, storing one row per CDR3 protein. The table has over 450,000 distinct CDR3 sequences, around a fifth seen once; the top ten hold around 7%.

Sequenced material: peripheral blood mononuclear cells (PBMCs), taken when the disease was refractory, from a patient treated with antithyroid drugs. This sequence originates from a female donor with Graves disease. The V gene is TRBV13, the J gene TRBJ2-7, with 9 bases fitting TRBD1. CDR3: CASSHGTGTYEQYF. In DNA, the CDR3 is TGTGCCAGCAGCCATGGGACAGGGACCTACGAGCAGTACTTC. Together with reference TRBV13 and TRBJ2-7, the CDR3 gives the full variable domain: AAGVIQSPRHLIKEKRETATLKCYPIPRHDTVYWYQQGPGQDPQFLISFYEKMQSDKGSIPDRFSAQQFSDYHSELNMSSLELGDSALYFCASSHGTGTYEQYFGPGTRLTVT.